A selection of T cell receptor beta chains follows, all from one sample in a study of cytomegalovirus exposure and HLA in healthy donors. Profiled with immunoSEQ multiplex PCR; TCRdb holds only in-frame clones, not every one. This table has about 110,000 clones, approximately 89% appearing once. Material: PBMCs. The receptors come from a woman aged 18 to 35 in good health and CMV-seronegative. Both conserved end residues are part of each CDR3. D genes are given only for firm matches. Not every row has a clone size; where given, it reads once, few, many or a size class.

TRBD1	TRBJ2-1	.	TRBV14	TGTGCCAGCAGCCAAAGGACAGGGTATTTCAATGAGCAGTTCTTC	CASSQRTGYFNEQFF
TRBD1	TRBJ1-1	.	TRBV27	TGTGCCAGCAGTCTCAGGGGGCGAACTGAAGCTTTCTTT	CASSLRGRTEAFF
.	TRBJ2-2	.	TRBV28	TGTGCCAGCAGTTTAGGAGGAATTCACACCGGGGAGCTGTTTTTT	CASSLGGIHTGELFF
.	TRBJ1-5	.	TRBV29-1	TGCAGCGTTCTCCAGGGCAATCAGCCCCAGCATTTT	CSVLQGNQPQHF
TRBD1	TRBJ2-5	.	TRBV11-3	TGTGCCAGCAGCTTCCAGGGGGCCCAAGAGACCCAGTACTTC	CASSFQGAQETQYF
TRBD2	TRBJ2-1	once	TRBV29-1	TGCAGCACATACAGGACTAGCGGGAGTATAACCAATGAGCAGTTCTTC	CSTYRTSGSITNEQFF
.	TRBJ1-5	few	TRBV15	TGTGCCACCAGCAGAGACTCTCAGCCCCAGCATTTT	CATSRDSQPQHF
TRBD1	TRBJ1-2	.	TRBV15	TGTGCCACCAGCTCCCGGGACAGGGGGAGAAGTCGTAACTATGGCTACACCTTC	CATSSRDRGRSRNYGYTF
TRBD2	TRBJ2-3	.	TRBV5-1	TGCGCCAGCAGCTTGGAAGTAGTCATTCGGGAGGCGCAGTATTTT	CASSLEVVIREAQYF
TRBD1	TRBJ1-6	.	TRBV7-9	TGTGCCAGCAGCTTAGTGGGACAGGGGGTATCGGCACCCCTCCACTTT	CASSLVGQGVSAPLHF
TRBD1	TRBJ2-1	.	TRBV4-3	TGCGCCAGCAGCCCAAACCGGGACAGCTACAATGAGCAGTTCTTC	CASSPNRDSYNEQFF
.	TRBJ2-5	.	TRBV7-9	TGTGCCAGCAGCTATACCGGGACGGCGGGGTCAGAGACCCAGTACTTC	CASSYTGTAGSETQYF
TRBD2	TRBJ2-7	.	TRBV30	TGTGCCTGCCGGACTAGCCCGGGCGAGCAGTACTTC	CACRTSPGEQYF
.	TRBJ1-5	.	TRBV2	TGTGCCAGCTCCAGGGAGGTTCAGCCCCAGCATTTT	CASSREVQPQHF
TRBD1	TRBJ1-2	.	TRBV29-1	TGCAGCGTGGAAAGGGACAGGCACAACTATGGCTACACCTTC	CSVERDRHNYGYTF
.	TRBJ1-4	.	TRBV4-1	TGCGCCAGCAGCCAAGTTAACTTGGTGGGTCAGGGGAAGGAAAAACTGTTTTTT	CASSQVNLVGQGKEKLFF